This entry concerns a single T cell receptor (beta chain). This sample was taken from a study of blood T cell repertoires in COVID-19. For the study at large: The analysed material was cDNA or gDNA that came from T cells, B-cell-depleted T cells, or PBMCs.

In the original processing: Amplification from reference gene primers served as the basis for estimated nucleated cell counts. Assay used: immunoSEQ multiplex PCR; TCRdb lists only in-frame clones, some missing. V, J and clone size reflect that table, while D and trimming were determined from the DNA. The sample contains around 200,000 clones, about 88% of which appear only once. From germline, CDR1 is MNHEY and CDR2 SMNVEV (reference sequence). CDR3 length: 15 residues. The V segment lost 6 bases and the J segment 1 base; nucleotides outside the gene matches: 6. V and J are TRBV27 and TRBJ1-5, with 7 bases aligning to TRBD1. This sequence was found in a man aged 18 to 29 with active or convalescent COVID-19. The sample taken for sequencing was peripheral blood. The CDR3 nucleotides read TGTGCCAGCAGCCGCCGGGACAGAAGCAATCAGCCCCAGCATTTT. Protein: CASSRRDRSNQPQHF.